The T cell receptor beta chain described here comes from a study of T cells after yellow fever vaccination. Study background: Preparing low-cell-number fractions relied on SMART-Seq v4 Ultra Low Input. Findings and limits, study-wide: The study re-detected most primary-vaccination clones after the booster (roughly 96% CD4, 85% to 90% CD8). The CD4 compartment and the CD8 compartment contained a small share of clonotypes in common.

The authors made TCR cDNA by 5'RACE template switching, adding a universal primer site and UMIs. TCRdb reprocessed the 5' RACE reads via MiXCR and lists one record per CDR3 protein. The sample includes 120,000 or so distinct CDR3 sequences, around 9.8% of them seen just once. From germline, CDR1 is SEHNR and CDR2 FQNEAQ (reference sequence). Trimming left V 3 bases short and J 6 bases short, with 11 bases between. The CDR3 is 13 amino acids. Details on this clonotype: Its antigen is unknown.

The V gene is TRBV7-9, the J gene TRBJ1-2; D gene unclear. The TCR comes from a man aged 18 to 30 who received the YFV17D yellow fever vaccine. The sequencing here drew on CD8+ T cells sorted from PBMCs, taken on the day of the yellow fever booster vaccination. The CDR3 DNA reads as TGTGCCAGCAGCTTGGTTGGCGCGAATGGCTACACCTTC. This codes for CASSLVGANGYTF.